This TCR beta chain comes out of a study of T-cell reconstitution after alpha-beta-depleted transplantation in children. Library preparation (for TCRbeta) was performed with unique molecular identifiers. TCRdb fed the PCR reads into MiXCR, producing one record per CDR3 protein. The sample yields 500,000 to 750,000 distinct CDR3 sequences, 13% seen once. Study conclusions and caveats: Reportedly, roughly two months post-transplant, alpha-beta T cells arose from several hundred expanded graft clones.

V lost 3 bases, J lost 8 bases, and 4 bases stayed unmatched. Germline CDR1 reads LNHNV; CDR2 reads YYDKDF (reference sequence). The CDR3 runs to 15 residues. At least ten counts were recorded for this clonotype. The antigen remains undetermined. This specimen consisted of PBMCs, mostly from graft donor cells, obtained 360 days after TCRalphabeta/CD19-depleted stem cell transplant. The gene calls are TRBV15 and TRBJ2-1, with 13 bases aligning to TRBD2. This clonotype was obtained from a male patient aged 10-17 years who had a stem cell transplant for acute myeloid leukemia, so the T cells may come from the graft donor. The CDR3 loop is CATSRGLAGSDEQFF. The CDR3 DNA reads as TGTGCCACCAGCAGGGGACTAGCGGGATCGGATGAGCAGTTCTTC. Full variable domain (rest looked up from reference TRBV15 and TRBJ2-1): DAMVIQNPRYQVTQFGKPVTLSCSQTLNHNVMYWYQQKSSQAPKLLFHYYDKDFNNEADTPDNFQSRRPNTSFCFLDIRSPGLGDTAMYLCATSRGLAGSDEQFFGPGTRLTVL.